These T cell receptor beta chains were read from a single sample in a study of metastatic and nonmetastatic thyroid tumors. Through MiXCR, TCRdb re-clonotyped the PCR reads. This table holds more than 25,000 clones, around 25% found once. The material sequenced was blood. The receptors shown here come from a female donor with papillary thyroid cancer or a benign thyroid nodule (not recorded which). Some clones in this sample may be carry-over from other donors' samples. The CDR3 runs from the conserved cysteine through the conserved F or W. The D gene is left open where the match is weak. Clone size is shown for a subset of rows, as once, few, many or a class of expanded clone.

D: -; J: TRBJ1-1; size: few; V: TRBV5-8; CDR3: CASSLTGTNTEAFF; DNA: TGTGCCAGCAGCTTGACAGGGACGAACACTGAAGCTTTCTTT
D: -; J: TRBJ1-5; size: -; V: TRBV11-2; CDR3: CASSVGVSSNQPQHF; DNA: TGTGCCAGCAGCGTAGGGGTTAGCAGCAATCAGCCCCAGCATTTT
D: -; J: TRBJ1-1; size: medium-sized; V: TRBV30; CDR3: CAWGLGSTGGTEAFF; DNA: TGTGCCTGGGGTTTAGGATCGACAGGAGGCACTGAAGCTTTCTTT
D: -; J: TRBJ2-7; size: once; V: TRBV4-1; CDR3: CASSQGQGQSYEQYF; DNA: TGCGCCAGCAGCCAAGGGCAGGGCCAATCCTACGAGCAGTACTTC
D: -; J: TRBJ2-3; size: -; V: TRBV25-1; CDR3: CASSSDFGSTDTQYF; DNA: TGTGCCAGCAGTTCCGACTTCGGTAGCACAGATACGCAGTATTTT
D: TRBD1; J: TRBJ1-3; size: few; V: TRBV6-1; CDR3: CASSLTGGTGNTIYF; DNA: TGTGCCAGCAGTCTGACAGGGGGAACTGGAAACACCATATATTTT
D: -; J: TRBJ2-6; size: -; V: TRBV20-1; CDR3: CSARGQGTGANVLTF; DNA: TGCAGTGCTAGAGGGCAGGGGACCGGGGCCAACGTCCTGACTTTC
D: -; J: TRBJ1-1; size: many; V: TRBV27; CDR3: CASSSSQNTEAFF; DNA: TGTGCCAGCAGTTCGAGCCAGAACACTGAAGCTTTCTTT
D: -; J: TRBJ2-3; size: -; V: TRBV7-2; CDR3: CASRSDYSTDTQYF; DNA: TGTGCCAGCAGATCGGACTATTCCACAGATACGCAGTATTTT
D: -; J: TRBJ2-7; size: -; V: TRBV7-8; CDR3: CASSLWTVANREQYF; DNA: TGTGCCAGCAGCTTGTGGACAGTCGCTAACCGCGAGCAGTACTTC
D: -; J: TRBJ2-3; size: -; V: TRBV19; CDR3: CASKSIRPHSTDTQYF; DNA: TGTGCCAGTAAGAGTATCCGTCCCCATAGCACAGATACGCAGTATTTT
D: -; J: TRBJ2-3; size: few; V: TRBV27; CDR3: CASRVSADTQYF; DNA: TGTGCCAGCAGGGTTAGTGCAGATACGCAGTATTTT
D: -; J: TRBJ1-5; size: many; V: TRBV19; CDR3: CASSIQGANQPQHF; DNA: TGTGCCAGTAGTATACAGGGCGCCAATCAGCCCCAGCATTTT
D: TRBD1; J: TRBJ1-1; size: once; V: TRBV2; CDR3: CASSEAFPGTGVFLNTEAFF; DNA: TGTGCCAGCAGTGAAGCGTTCCCCGGGACAGGGGTATTCCTGAACACTGAAGCTTTCTTT